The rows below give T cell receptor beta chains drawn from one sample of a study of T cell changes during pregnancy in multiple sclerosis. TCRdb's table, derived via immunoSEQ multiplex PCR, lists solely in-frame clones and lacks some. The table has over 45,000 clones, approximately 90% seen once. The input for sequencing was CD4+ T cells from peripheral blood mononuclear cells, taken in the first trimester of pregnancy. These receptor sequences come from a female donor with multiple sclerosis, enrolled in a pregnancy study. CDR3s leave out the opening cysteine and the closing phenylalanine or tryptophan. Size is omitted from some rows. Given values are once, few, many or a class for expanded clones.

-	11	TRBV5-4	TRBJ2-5	ASRRAEQETQY
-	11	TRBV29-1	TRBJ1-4	SVGDRGREKLF
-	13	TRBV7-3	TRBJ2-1	ASSLGPSGYNEQF
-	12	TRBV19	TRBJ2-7	ASSAGQGGYEQY
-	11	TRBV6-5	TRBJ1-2	ASSSDRGYGYT
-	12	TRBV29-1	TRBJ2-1	SVEKRLSYNEQF
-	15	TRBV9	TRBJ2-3	ASSQTSGGKLADTQY
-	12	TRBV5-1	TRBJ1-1	ASSPGDSLTKAF
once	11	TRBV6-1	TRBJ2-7	ASREPRGSRPY
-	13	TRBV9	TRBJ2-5	ASSVDRGGGETQY
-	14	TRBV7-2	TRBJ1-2	ASSRWVRDTNYGYT
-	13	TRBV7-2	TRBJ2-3	ASSLNRELTDTQY
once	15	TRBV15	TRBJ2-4	ATSGKDRVGAKNIQY
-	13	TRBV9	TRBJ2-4	ASSAGRAAKNIQY
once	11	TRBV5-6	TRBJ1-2	ASSPAGRHGYT
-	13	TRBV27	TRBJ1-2	ASRPTGGPNYGYT
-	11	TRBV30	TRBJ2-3	AWSATITDTQY
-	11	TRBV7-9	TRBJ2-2	ASSPQGGGELF
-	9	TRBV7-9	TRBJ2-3	ASSLGPTQY
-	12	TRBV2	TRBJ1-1	ASSYGTGNTEAF
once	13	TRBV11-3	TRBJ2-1	ASSLESNPYNEQF
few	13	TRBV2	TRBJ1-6	ASGVGQGINSPLH
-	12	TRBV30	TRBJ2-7	AWSGLAQKYEQY
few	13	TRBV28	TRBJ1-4	ASRPRDREREKLF
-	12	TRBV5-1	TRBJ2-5	ASSGQGARETQY
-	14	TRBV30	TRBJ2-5	AWSKGQGVLGETQY
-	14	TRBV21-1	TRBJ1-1	ASSNKAGHLDTEAF
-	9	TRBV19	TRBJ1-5	ASSILGHKH
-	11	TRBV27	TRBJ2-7	ASCRGVSYEQY
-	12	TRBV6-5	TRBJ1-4	ASSRRGYEEKLF